This T cell receptor beta chain was recorded in a study of cytomegalovirus exposure and HLA in healthy donors. Findings of the study overall: Listed as cytomegalovirus-associated were 150 to 200 TCR beta chains.

This CDR3 is built from 12 residues. Germline CDR1 and CDR2: MGHDK and SYGVNS. The ends were cut back, 9 bases at V and 8 bases at J, with 16 bases in the middle. Regarding this clone: Its antigen is unidentified.

The PCR ran on 60 Vbeta and 13 Jbeta primers. The data were produced by immunoSEQ multiplex PCR, yet TCRdb's version contains in-frame clones alone and is incomplete. The sample includes about 97,000 clones, approximately 76% seen only once; the top ten take 4.1%. The TCR comes from a middle-aged man in good health and CMV-seronegative. Material for sequencing was PBMCs. This chain connects TRBV25-1 to TRBJ1-2; no clear D gene. The CDR3 bases are TGTGCCAGTCAGGCACCCGCAGAAGGCTACACCTTC. This gives the protein CASQAPAEGYTF.